A single sample gave rise to the 20 T cell receptor beta chains below, sequenced in a study of CD8+ T cells in alopecia areata. Extraction and reverse transcription of RNA yielded cDNA as the sequencing template. Only in-frame clones appear in the TCRdb table, and some are missing; sequencing was by immunoSEQ multiplex PCR. Of roughly 250,000 clones detected, 65% to 70% appear once; the ten largest clones hold approximately 1.2%. The sample here was CD4+ T cells sorted from blood, taken at week 0. These receptors originate from a human donor with alopecia areata.

For this clone: An end of the junction does not agree with germline; a read error may underlie this. The chain carries TRBV7-7 and TRBJ2-1; no definite D call. The length of the CDR3 is 14 residues. Germline assignment: CDR1 SSHAT and CDR2 FNYEAQ (reference sequence). The CDR3 sequence is CASSLSGPSNEQFF. The DNA of the CDR3 is TGTGCTAGCAGCTTATCAGGACCAAGCAATGAGCAGTTCTTC.

The rearrangement uses TRBV4-3 and TRBJ2-1; 8 bases agree with TRBD1. J gave up 16 bases and V 0 bases, and 8 bases lay outside the gene matches. The length of the CDR3 is 13 residues. Germline assignment: CDR1 LGHNA and CDR2 YSLEER. CDR3 amino acids: CASSQDSGQGNFF. The CDR3 DNA is TGCGCCAGCAGCCAAGATTCTGGACAGGGTAATTTCTTC.

This clone was counted only a few times. The rearrangement links TRBV30 to TRBJ2-2; 8 positions match TRBD1. Germline CDR1 and CDR2: GTSNPN and SVGIG (reference sequence). CDR3 length: 14 residues. The trim removed 5 bases at V and 1 base at J, leaving 3 bases unmatched. The CDR3 DNA reads as TGTGCCTGGGCCGGGACAGGGAACACCGGGGAGCTGTTTTTT. Translation gives CAWAGTGNTGELFF.

This clone was detected only once. The chain carries TRBV2 and TRBJ2-1; no firm D call. Trimming pared 6 bases from V and 4 bases from J, leaving 1 base between. CDR1 and CDR2 from the germline V gene are SNHLY and FYNNEI. CDR3 size: 10 residues. The chain's CDR3 is CASRYNEQFF. The CDR3, as DNA: TGTGCCAGCAGATACAATGAGCAGTTCTTC.

The J gene is TRBJ2-3, the V gene TRBV25-1; 7 positions agree with TRBD1. This CDR3 is 15 amino acids long. With V trimmed by 3 bases and J by 7 bases, 10 bases remained unmatched. Germline V gives CDR1 MGHDK, CDR2 SYGVNS. In nucleotides, the CDR3 is TGTGCCAGCAGTGACCGAAAACGACAGGGCCATACGCAGTATTTT. It codes for CASSDRKRQGHTQYF.

The CDR3 loop reads CSVGGYRGTGANVLTF. The CDR3 region has the DNA TGCAGCGTTGGGGGCTACAGGGGAACTGGGGCCAACGTCCTGACTTTC. The rearrangement links TRBV29-1 to TRBJ2-6; 7 bases are a match to TRBD1. V was clipped by 4 bases and J by 2 bases; unmatched bases: 8. This CDR3 region has 16 residues. The germline V gene has CDR1 SQVTM and CDR2 ANQGSEA.

The chain is built from TRBV30 and TRBJ2-7; 8 bases are a match to TRBD1. Germline CDR1 GTSNPN, CDR2 SVGIG (reference sequence). The CDR3 sequence is 16 residues long. V shed 0 bases and J 2 bases; nucleotides not matched to a gene: 9. In nucleotides, the CDR3 is TGTGCCTGGAGTGTAGGGTTGGCAGGGGGCCCCTACGAGCAGTACTTC. The encoded protein is CAWSVGLAGGPYEQYF.

This chain uses TRBV18 with TRBJ2-5; no definite D call. Germline CDR1 is KGHSH and CDR2 is LQKENI. Trimming pared 4 bases from V and 4 bases from J, leaving 16 bases between. The CDR3 is made up of 15 amino acids. CDR3 amino acids: CASSLQTIPGETQYF. In DNA, the CDR3 is TGTGCCAGCTCACTACAAACAATCCCAGGAGAGACCCAGTACTTC.

This clone was observed a few times. The chain is built from TRBV5-1 and TRBJ2-6; the D is unclear. Germline lookup yields CDR1 SGHRS and CDR2 YFSETQ. Trimming pared 0 bases from V and 6 bases from J, leaving 7 bases between. This CDR3 contains 14 residues. The CDR3 DNA is TGCGCCAGCAGCTTGGGGGCTCCGGCCAACGTCCTGACTTTC. Translated, it gives CASSLGAPANVLTF.

J is TRBJ1-1 and V is TRBV29-1; tentative D call: TRBD1 (5 bases). Germline V gene lookup returns CDR1 SQVTM and CDR2 ANQGSEA. With 5 bases removed from V and 0 bases from J, the gap between germline ends came to 7 bases. The length of the CDR3 is 12 residues. The CDR3 DNA follows: TGCAGCGTTACCAGGGTGAACACTGAAGCTTTCTTT. Protein sequence: CSVTRVNTEAFF.

The chain uses TRBV29-1 and TRBJ1-2; TRBD1 might be the D (6 bases). Trimming pared 8 bases from V and 4 bases from J, leaving 14 bases between. Germline CDR1 and CDR2: SQVTM and ANQGSEA. The length of the CDR3 is 12 residues. The CDR3 sequence is CSSATGSYGYTF. In nucleotides, the CDR3 is TGCAGCTCTGCGACAGGAAGCTATGGCTACACCTTC. The complete variable domain, with remaining parts taken from reference TRBV29-1 and TRBJ1-2, reads SAVISQKPSRDICQRGTSLTIQCQVDSQVTMMFWYRQQPGQSLTLIATANQGSEATYESGFVIDKFPISRPNLTFSTLTVSNMSPEDSSIYLCSSATGSYGYTFGSGTRLTVV.

V is TRBV9 and J is TRBJ2-5, with 10 positions matching TRBD2. In germline, CDR1 is SGDLS, CDR2 YYNGEE. The CDR3 is 14 amino acids. V was clipped by 3 bases and J by 1 base; unmatched bases: 0. CDR3 nucleotides: TGTGCCAGCAGCGAGCGGGGGGGCCAAGAGACCCAGTACTTC. Amino acid sequence: CASSERGGQETQYF.

The chain links TRBV29-1 to TRBJ1-6; D remains ambiguous. The germline gives CDR1 SQVTM, CDR2 ANQGSEA. The ends were cut back, 6 bases at V and 10 bases at J, with 16 bases in the middle. CDR3 size: 13 residues. The CDR3 DNA follows: TGCAGCGTCTCGACGGGAGAGGACTCACCCCTCCACTTT. This gives the protein CSVSTGEDSPLHF.

The chain couples TRBV9 to TRBJ1-5, with a weak D call TRBD1 (5 bases). This CDR3 region has 15 residues. Trimming shortened V by 4 bases and J by 4 bases, and 15 bases separated the two germline ends. In germline, CDR1 is SGDLS, CDR2 YYNGEE. The CDR3 loop is CASSPGDGGNQPQHF. In DNA form, the CDR3 reads TGTGCCAGCAGCCCGGGGGACGGTGGAAATCAGCCCCAGCATTTT.

CDR3 bases: TGCAGCGGTCAACCAACCATCGAGACCCAGTACTTC. Residues: CSGQPTIETQYF. The J gene is TRBJ2-5, the V gene TRBV29-1; no clear D. The CDR3 has 12 residues. Trimming took 7 bases from V and 5 from J, leaving 14 bases between them. Germline CDR1 and CDR2: SQVTM and ANQGSEA.

The rearrangement uses TRBV6-1 and TRBJ2-2; 7 positions agree with TRBD1. The CDR3 is 15 residues long. Germline V CDR1 and CDR2: MNHNS, SASEGT. CDR3 loop: CLGGPNRVDTGELFF. DNA for the CDR3: TGTTTAGGGGGCCCCAACAGGGTAGACACCGGGGAGCTGTTTTTT.

This clone has just a few counts. The V gene is TRBV29-1, the J gene TRBJ2-1; 8 nucleotides agree with TRBD2. J gave up 0 bases and V 7 bases, and 8 bases lay outside the gene matches. The germline CDR1 and CDR2 sequences are SQVTM and ANQGSEA. The CDR3 runs to 15 residues. The CDR3 sequence: CSAPYAGGSYNEQFF. The CDR3 bases are TGCAGCGCTCCCTACGCGGGGGGCTCCTACAATGAGCAGTTCTTC.

A word on this clone: The same CDR3 also results from other DNA sequences found in this sample. V and J are TRBV30 and TRBJ1-1; 7 positions agree with TRBD1. Unmatched junction bases numbered 5, after V lost 5 bases and J lost 2 bases. CDR3 length: 13 amino acids. From germline, CDR1 is GTSNPN and CDR2 SVGIG (reference sequence). The CDR3 DNA reads TGTGCCTGGTCTGGACAGGCAAACACTGAAGCTTTCTTT. Amino acid sequence: CAWSGQANTEAFF.

The V gene is TRBV7-9, the J gene TRBJ1-2; 8 nucleotides agree with TRBD1. This CDR3 comprises 13 residues. The germline CDR1 and CDR2 sequences are SEHNR and FQNEAQ (reference sequence). The ends lost 5 bases at V and 7 bases at J; junction bases unmatched: 6. CDR3 DNA sequence: TGTGCCAGCAGCCTACAGGGGGATAGTGGCTACACCTTC. This translates into CASSLQGDSGYTF.

The chain links TRBV30 to TRBJ1-2; D may be TRBD1 (6 bases). CDR3 size: 14 residues. The germline V gene encodes CDR1 GTSNPN and CDR2 SVGIG (reference sequence). Deletions cut 1 base from V and 3 bases from J, with 12 bases between. The CDR3 sequence: CAWSASTGYYGYTF. The CDR3 region has the DNA TGTGCCTGGAGTGCATCGACAGGTTACTATGGCTACACCTTC.